A single sample gave rise to the 22 T cell receptor beta chains below, sequenced in a study of neoadjuvant anti-PD-1 for oral cavity cancer. Time point noted: after neoadjuvant nivolumab, at surgical resection. Data came from immunoSEQ multiplex PCR; TCRdb stores just in-frame clones and leaves some out. The sample has about 8,100 clones; 62% are singletons. The material was PBMCs, obtained after nivolumab (anti-PD-1) treatment. The receptors stem from a person aged 40 to 85 with oral cavity squamous cell carcinoma.

The chain is built from TRBV7-8 and TRBJ1-1; D ambiguous. The germline V gene has CDR1 SGHVS and CDR2 FQNEAQ. CDR3 length: 11 residues. V dropped 4 bases and J dropped 7 bases, with 7 bases sitting between them. The CDR3 loop is CASSSRYEAFF. The CDR3 DNA follows: TGTGCCAGCAGCTCCCGATATGAAGCTTTCTTT.

The chain uses TRBV5-4 and TRBJ1-1; TRBD1 might be the D (5 bases). Germline V gene data show CDR1 as SGHNT and CDR2 as YYREEE (reference sequence). CDR3 length: 11 amino acids. V lost 0 bases to trimming and J lost 8 bases, with 5 bases between them. CDR3 residues: CASSLGQEAFF. As DNA, the CDR3 is TGTGCCAGCAGCTTGGGACAGGAAGCTTTCTTT.

This clone turned up a few times. V and J are TRBV7-9 and TRBJ1-1; D unclear. Germline V gene sequence: CDR1 SEHNR, CDR2 FQNEAQ (reference sequence). This CDR3 is built from 14 residues. With 1 base removed from V and 0 bases from J, the gap between germline ends came to 6 bases. The CDR3 spells CASSLEVMNTEAFF. DNA of the CDR3: TGTGCCAGCAGCTTAGAGGTAATGAACACTGAAGCTTTCTTT.

The J gene is TRBJ2-3, the V gene TRBV19; D perhaps matches TRBD2 (6 bases). Trimming stripped 5 bases from V and 0 bases from J, with 9 bases between. The CDR3 extends over 14 amino acids. Germline V gene lookup returns CDR1 LNHDA and CDR2 SQIVND (reference sequence). Here the CDR3 DNA reads TGTGCCAGTAGTCAACTAGCAAGCACAGATACGCAGTATTTT. Protein sequence: CASSQLASTDTQYF.

This chain uses TRBV5-1 with TRBJ2-3; D is possibly TRBD2 (6 bases). V shed 4 bases and J shed 3 bases, with 12 bases lying between them. The CDR3 runs to 14 residues. CDR1 SGHRS and CDR2 YFSETQ come from the germline V gene. This chain's CDR3 is CASSEPGGTDTQYF. For the CDR3, the DNA is TGCGCCAGCAGCGAGCCCGGGGGTACAGATACGCAGTATTTT.

The V and J genes are TRBV5-8 and TRBJ1-1, with TRBD1 matching over 7 bases. CDR3 length: 16 residues. Germline V lookup: CDR1 SGHTS, CDR2 YDEGEE. Trimming took 0 bases from V and 1 from J; bases not matched to a gene: 6. This CDR3 reads CASSLVRGLSNTEAFF. CDR3 bases: TGTGCCAGCAGCTTGGTTAGGGGGCTATCGAACACTGAAGCTTTCTTT.

This clone was seen a few times. The genes are TRBV25-1 and TRBJ1-1; D not resolved. V was pared by 6 bases and J by 5 bases, with 16 bases between. The CDR3 loop spans 14 amino acids. Germline assignment: CDR1 MGHDK and CDR2 SYGVNS. The DNA of the CDR3 is TGTGCCAGCAGCGACCCCCGGGATCCGACTGAAGCTTTCTTT. Residues: CASSDPRDPTEAFF.

V gene TRBV9 combines with J gene TRBJ2-1; 12 bases agree with TRBD1. The V gene end was trimmed by 0 bases and the J gene end by 7 bases; junction bases not matched to a gene: 8. The CDR3 length is 17 residues. CDR1 is SGDLS, CDR2 YYNGEE, per germline. CDR3 DNA sequence: TGTGCCAGCAGCGTAGGATCAGGGACAGGGGGCTGGAATGAGCAGTTCTTC. This gives the protein CASSVGSGTGGWNEQFF. The variable domain in full, completed from reference TRBV9 and TRBJ2-1, reads DSGVTQTPKHLITATGQRVTLRCSPRSGDLSVYWYQQSLDQGLQFLIQYYNGEERAKGNILERFSAQQFPDLHSELNLSSLELGDSALYFCASSVGSGTGGWNEQFFGPGTRLTVL.

V gene TRBV5-1 combines with J gene TRBJ1-2; 7 bases are a match to TRBD1. Germline V gene data show CDR1 as SGHRS and CDR2 as YFSETQ. This CDR3 region has 13 residues. Trimming at V came to 0 bases and at J to 8 bases, leaving 4 bases not matched to a gene. CDR3 bases: TGCGCCAGCAGCTTGGACAGGGGTCTCGGCTACACCTTC. It codes for CASSLDRGLGYTF.

This clone was found a few times. CDR3 region: CASSLVSSYEQYF. CDR3 DNA sequence: TGTGCCAGCAGCTTAGTCTCTTCCTACGAGCAGTACTTC. The J gene is TRBJ2-7, the V gene TRBV11-1, with D unresolved. The CDR3 sequence is 13 residues long. Germline loops: CDR1 SGHAT, CDR2 FQDESV (reference sequence). Trimming took 1 base from V and 1 from J, leaving 5 bases between them.

The chain is built from TRBV7-9 and TRBJ2-3; TRBD2 agrees at 10 bases. Germline V lookup: CDR1 SEHNR, CDR2 FQNEAQ (reference sequence). J gave up 2 bases and V 2 bases, and 10 bases lay outside the gene matches. This CDR3 is 18 amino acids long. The CDR3: CASSLPPRLAGLTDTQYF. The CDR3 nucleotides read TGTGCCAGCAGCTTACCCCCCCGACTAGCGGGCCTCACAGATACGCAGTATTTT.

This clone was detected once. Sequence at one end of the junction differs from germline and may be a read error. V is TRBV7-9 and J is TRBJ1-1; possible D gene TRBD1, 5 bases. The CDR3 is 11 amino acids. Germline V gene sequence: CDR1 SEHNR, CDR2 FQNEAQ (reference sequence). As DNA, the CDR3 is TGTGCCAGCAGTTCTAGAGCCGGGACGGAATTT. Translated: CASSSRAGTEF.

In nucleotides, the CDR3 is TGTGCCAGCAGTTCCTTGACTAGCCCACATTACGAGCAGTACTTC. It specifies CASSSLTSPHYEQYF. The chain joins TRBV28 to TRBJ2-7; 7 nucleotides agree with TRBD2. The ends lost 4 bases at V and 4 bases at J; junction bases unmatched: 10. Germline V gene sequence: CDR1 MDHEN, CDR2 SYDVKM. The CDR3 is 15 residues long. Complete variable domain (other parts from reference TRBV28 and TRBJ2-7): DVKVTQSSRYLVKRTGEKVFLECVQDMDHENMFWYRQDPGLGLRLIYFSYDVKMKEKGDIPEGYSVSREKKERFSLILESASTNQTSMYLCASSSLTSPHYEQYFGPGTRLTVT.

This clone was found a few times. The gene calls are TRBV28 and TRBJ1-4; D ambiguous. This CDR3 has 12 amino acids. The germline V gene has CDR1 MDHEN and CDR2 SYDVKM. Trimming left V 5 bases short and J 8 bases short, with 9 bases between. In DNA, the CDR3 is TGTGCCAGCAGTCCTTTGCGGGAAAAACTGTTTTTT. This sequence encodes CASSPLREKLFF.

The chain joins TRBV30 to TRBJ2-7; D not resolved. CDR3 length: 14 residues. The germline gives CDR1 GTSNPN, CDR2 SVGIG (reference sequence). The ends were cut back, 0 bases at V and 2 bases at J, with 11 bases in the middle. CDR3 sequence (DNA): TGTGCCTGGAGTGTGGGTTATGTACCCTACGAGCAGTACTTC. Translated: CAWSVGYVPYEQYF.

The chain recombines TRBV27 with TRBJ2-3; the D gene is possibly TRBD2 (6 bases). The germline V gene encodes CDR1 MNHEY and CDR2 SMNVEV (reference sequence). With 5 bases removed from V and 1 base from J, the gap between germline ends came to 10 bases. CDR3 length equals 14 residues. CDR3 in amino acids: CASSGRGRTDTQYF. The CDR3 coding sequence is TGTGCCAGCAGTGGGCGGGGACGCACAGATACGCAGTATTTT.

The J gene is TRBJ1-2, the V gene TRBV2; 7 positions agree with TRBD1. Losses at the gene ends were 10 bases for V and 6 bases for J; bases not matched to a gene: 11. The V gene's germline CDR1 is SNHLY and CDR2 FYNNEI. The CDR3 consists of 13 residues. The CDR3 region is CAIKPGTDDGYTF. DNA for the CDR3: TGTGCCATCAAACCCGGGACAGACGATGGCTACACCTTC.

V is TRBV27 and J is TRBJ2-5; D assignment may be TRBD1 or TRBD2 (5 bases each). The CDR3 runs 18 residues. Germline V gene data show CDR1 as MNHEY and CDR2 as SMNVEV (reference sequence). Between the trimmed V and J ends, which lost 3 bases and 9 bases, there was a span of 29 bases. The CDR3 here is CASSFTSGLGQRVGAQYF. CDR3 nucleotides: TGTGCCAGCAGTTTCACTTCAGGGCTTGGGCAGAGGGTAGGGGCCCAGTACTTC.

The chain joins TRBV15 to TRBJ2-2; TRBD2 matches 11 bases. This CDR3 has 17 residues. Germline V lookup: CDR1 LNHNV, CDR2 YYDKDF (reference sequence). The ends lost 1 base at V and 7 bases at J; junction bases unmatched: 8. The CDR3, as DNA: TGTGCCACCAGCAGAGGGGTAGCGGGGGGGCCGGACGGGGAGCTGTTTTTT. This sequence encodes CATSRGVAGGPDGELFF.

The chain couples TRBV19 to TRBJ1-6, with TRBD1 as a possible D gene (5 bases). With 6 bases removed from V and 2 bases from J, the gap between germline ends came to 14 bases. Per germline, CDR1 LNHDA and CDR2 SQIVND (reference sequence). The CDR3 is made up of 16 amino acids. This CDR3 is CASRETANTYNSPLHF. For the CDR3, the DNA is TGTGCCAGTAGGGAGACAGCCAATACCTATAATTCACCCCTCCACTTT.

The CDR3 coding sequence is TGTGCCAGCAGTGAAATGTCCAGGAGCTATGGCTACACCTTC. Encoded protein: CASSEMSRSYGYTF. J is TRBJ1-2 and V is TRBV6-1; unclear D gene. CDR3 length: 14 amino acids. V shed 2 bases and J shed 4 bases, with 11 bases lying between them. Germline CDR1 and CDR2: MNHNS and SASEGT.

This chain links TRBV7-2 with TRBJ1-6; D gene ambiguous. Germline V gene sequence: CDR1 SGHTA, CDR2 FQGNSA. V was cut by 1 base and J by 14 bases, with 9 bases left in between. CDR3 length equals 12 residues. DNA of the CDR3: TGTGCCAGCAGCTTAGGAGAGCAAACCCTCCACTTT. It translates to CASSLGEQTLHF.